This T cell receptor beta chain emerged from a study of shared clonotypes between healthy human individuals. Profiled with immunoSEQ multiplex PCR; TCRdb holds only in-frame clones, not every one. Of 650,000 to 700,000 clones listed, about 90% are singletons. The germline gives CDR1 MDHEN, CDR2 SYDVKM. With V trimmed by 5 bases and J by 0 bases, 8 bases remained unmatched. CDR3 length: 16 amino acids. The origin of this receptor is a man younger than 30 in good health. Some clones in this sample may be carry-over from other donors' samples. What was sequenced was memory CD8+ T cells from PBMCs. Subset indicated: CD45RO+ cells pooled with CCR7-negative TemRA cells. The chain is built from TRBV28 and TRBJ2-7; 9 positions match TRBD1. CDR3 region: CASSLRTGDPSYEQYF. CDR3 DNA sequence: TGTGCCAGCAGTCTACGGACAGGGGATCCCTCCTACGAGCAGTACTTC.